A single sample is the source of the 32 T cell receptor beta chains below, sequenced in a study of blood T cell repertoires in COVID-19. Clones were read by immunoSEQ multiplex PCR, and TCRdb kept only the in-frame ones, dropping some. The table has around 200,000 clones, 65% to 85% seen once; the top ten hold about 3.5%. The sequenced sample was PBMCs or T cells enriched from blood (not recorded which). All receptors derive from a woman in her 30s who had recovered from COVID-19.

The J gene is TRBJ1-2, the V gene TRBV6-5; D unclear. Germline V gene sequence: CDR1 MNHEY, CDR2 SVGAGI. The CDR3 has 14 amino acids. V lost 5 bases and J lost 8, with 18 bases in between. The CDR3 loop is CASSNRWPLVGYTF. The CDR3 coding sequence is TGTGCCAGCAGTAACCGATGGCCGCTTGTGGGCTACACCTTC.

CDR3 amino acids: CAWRAKDRGYGYTF. The CDR3, as DNA: TGTGCCTGGAGGGCAAAGGACAGGGGCTATGGCTACACCTTC. The V gene is TRBV30, the J gene TRBJ1-2, with 9 bases aligning to TRBD1. The CDR3 is made up of 14 amino acids. The V gene end was trimmed by 3 bases and the J gene end by 4 bases; junction bases not matched to a gene: 6. The germline V gene encodes CDR1 GTSNPN and CDR2 SVGIG (reference sequence).

This clone has just a few counts. The chain uses TRBV2 and TRBJ2-1; 10 nucleotides match TRBD2. V shed 8 bases and J 7 bases; nucleotides not matched to a gene: 5. The germline gives CDR1 SNHLY, CDR2 FYNNEI. CDR3 length: 13 amino acids. CDR3 in amino acids: CASGGLALNEQFF. DNA for the CDR3: TGTGCCAGCGGGGGACTAGCGTTGAATGAGCAGTTCTTC.

The chain uses TRBV5-1 and TRBJ2-1; D unresolved. The CDR3 sequence is 13 residues long. V dropped 1 base and J dropped 5 bases, with 7 bases sitting between them. CDR1 and CDR2 (germline): SGHRS, YFSETQ. The CDR3 sequence: CASSLWPNNEQFF. CDR3 DNA: TGCGCCAGCAGCTTGTGGCCCAACAATGAGCAGTTCTTC. Full variable domain (rest looked up from reference TRBV5-1 and TRBJ2-1): KAGVTQTPRYLIKTRGQQVTLSCSPISGHRSVSWYQQTPGQGLQFLFEYFSETQRNKGNFPGRFSGRQFSNSRSEMNVSTLELGDSALYLCASSLWPNNEQFFGPGTRLTVL.

This clone was seen only once. The chain couples TRBV7-2 to TRBJ1-2, with TRBD1 matching over 10 bases. V gave up 0 bases and J gave up 6 bases; unmatched junction bases: 7. Germline loops: CDR1 SGHTA, CDR2 FQGNSA. The length of the CDR3 is 16 residues. DNA for the CDR3: TGTGCCAGCAGCTTAGCCCCGGGACAGGGGATGGATGGCTACACCTTC. Residues: CASSLAPGQGMDGYTF.

The V call is TRBV11-2, the J call TRBJ1-6; D gene uncertain. The CDR3 is made up of 14 amino acids. The germline gives CDR1 SGHAT, CDR2 FQNNGV. Trimming took 2 bases from V and 7 from J, leaving 9 bases between them. This chain's CDR3 is CASSLMGSNSPLHF. DNA of the CDR3: TGTGCCAGCAGCTTAATGGGCTCCAATTCACCCCTCCACTTT.

The chain has TRBV3-1 (or the pseudogene TRBV3-2) and TRBJ2-3; tentatively, D is TRBD2 (6 bases). The CDR3 covers 17 residues. Per the germline V gene, CDR1 is LGHDT and CDR2 is YNNKEL (reference sequence). Deletions cut 1 base from V and 3 bases from J, with 17 bases between. The CDR3 DNA follows: TGTGCCAGCAGCCAAGGGCGGTCGGGACGGGGGACAGATACGCAGTATTTT. Its protein is CASSQGRSGRGTDTQYF.

This clone was observed once. Germline is not matched at one junction end, which may reflect a read error. The chain couples TRBV7-7 to TRBJ2-5, with D unclear. There are 15 residues in the CDR3. Germline CDR1 reads SSHAT; CDR2 reads FNYEAQ (reference sequence). The CDR3 protein is CASSPDLISRETQYF. CDR3 DNA sequence: TGTGCTAGCAGCCCTGACCTGATTTCGAGGGAGACCCAGTACTTC.

The chain joins TRBV5-1 to TRBJ1-4; a possible D gene is TRBD1 (5 bases). CDR3 length equals 15 residues. V was clipped by 4 bases and J by 3 bases, with 13 bases between them. CDR1 is SGHRS, CDR2 YFSETQ, per germline. CDR3 nucleotides: TGCGCCAGCAGCGGGAGGGACGGACCTAATGAAAAACTGTTTTTT. It specifies CASSGRDGPNEKLFF.

The chain recombines TRBV12-2 with TRBJ2-7; the tabulated D call, TRBD2, remains unverified against the DNA. TRBV12-2 is flagged as a pseudogene. The CDR3 covers 18 residues. DNA for the CDR3: TGTGCAAGTCGCTTAGCGTGGTCCCGCGGGGCCGAACGTTTGGAGCAGTACGTC. The encoded protein is CASRLAWSRGAERLEQYV.

The chain uses TRBV5-4 and TRBJ1-2; 12 positions agree with TRBD1. The CDR3 has 14 amino acids. V shed 6 bases, J shed 9 bases, and the junction held 9 bases outside the gene matches. Germline CDR1 SGHNT, CDR2 YYREEE (reference sequence). The chain's CDR3 is CASKQPGQGASYTF. The CDR3 DNA follows: TGTGCCAGCAAACAACCGGGACAGGGGGCGAGCTACACCTTC.

The chain is built from TRBV12-3 or TRBV12-4 and TRBJ2-4; possible D gene TRBD1, 6 bases. This CDR3 region has 12 residues. The V gene lost 4 bases and the J gene lost 6 bases, with 7 bases spanning the gap. CDR3 protein: CASSSTGNIQYF. As DNA, the CDR3 is TGTGCCAGCAGTTCGACAGGAAACATTCAGTACTTC.

The J gene is TRBJ2-1, the V gene TRBV11-3; TRBD2 matches 13 bases. This CDR3 is 16 amino acids long. Germline CDR1 and CDR2: SGHNT and YENEEA. Trimming removed 5 bases from V and 8 bases from J; junction bases left unmatched: 9. Written as DNA, the CDR3 is TGTGCCAGCAGCGCCCCGGGACTAGCGGGGAAGCATGAGCAGTTCTTC. Translation: CASSAPGLAGKHEQFF.

This clone has just one count. V gene TRBV7-8 combines with J gene TRBJ1-2; D perhaps matches TRBD1 (6 bases). CDR1 and CDR2 (germline): SGHVS, FQNEAQ. Trimming took off 6 bases at V and 8 bases at J, with 16 bases between the two ends. The CDR3 loop spans 13 amino acids. The CDR3 nucleotides read TGTGCCAGCAGACGGACAGAAATAACAGGCTACACCTTC. Translated: CASRRTEITGYTF.

For the CDR3, the DNA is TGCAGTGCTAGTGTTGCGGGGACGGCCTACAATGAGCAGTTCTTC. Translating it yields CSASVAGTAYNEQFF. This sequence joins TRBV20-1 and TRBJ2-1; tentative D call: TRBD2 (6 bases). Trimming left V 3 bases short and J 2 bases short, with 14 bases between. The CDR3 runs 15 residues. Germline V gives CDR1 DFQATT, CDR2 SNEGSKA (reference sequence).

The V call is TRBV25-1, the J call TRBJ1-5, with D hard to call. The CDR3 is 16 amino acids. Germline-derived CDR1 and CDR2 are MGHDK and SYGVNS. V was pared by 3 bases and J by 4 bases, with 16 bases between. The chain's CDR3 is CASSDQSGLPNQPQHF. The CDR3 DNA is TGTGCCAGCAGTGACCAATCAGGTTTGCCAAATCAGCCCCAGCATTTT.

The genes are TRBV14 and TRBJ2-7; 14 bases map to TRBD2. The CDR3 is made up of 22 amino acids. Trimming removed 2 bases from V and 1 base from J; junction bases left unmatched: 19. From germline, CDR1 is SGHDN and CDR2 FVKESK. CDR3 nucleotide sequence: TGTGCCAGCAGCCAAAAGTCTTGGTGGGGACTAGCGGGAGTTGGAGTGTCCTACGAGCAGTACTTC. It specifies CASSQKSWWGLAGVGVSYEQYF.

The chain links TRBV12-3 or TRBV12-4 to TRBJ1-5; D not certain. The V and J ends lost 5 bases and 3 bases respectively, with 8 bases between them. The length of the CDR3 is 13 residues. CDR3 loop: CASSPGANQPQHF. CDR3 bases: TGTGCCAGCAGTCCAGGCGCCAATCAGCCCCAGCATTTT.

This chain joins TRBV5-1 and TRBJ2-3, with D tentatively TRBD2 (5 bases). The CDR3 has 15 amino acids. V was clipped by 0 bases and J by 1 base, with 9 bases between them. The germline V gene has CDR1 SGHRS and CDR2 YFSETQ. The CDR3 sequence is CASSLAGVGTDTQYF. The CDR3 bases are TGCGCCAGCAGCTTGGCCGGGGTCGGCACAGATACGCAGTATTTT.

V gene TRBV10-1 combines with J gene TRBJ1-4; a possible D gene is TRBD1 (6 bases). V lost 6 bases, J lost 3 bases, and 14 bases lay in between. In germline, CDR1 is WNHNN, CDR2 SYGVQD (reference sequence). This CDR3 is 15 amino acids long. The CDR3 is CASSLSRGANEKLFF. In DNA, the CDR3 is TGCGCCAGCAGCCTTTCCAGGGGAGCTAATGAAAAACTGTTTTTT.

CDR3 sequence reads: CASSTMTGRVTEAFF. The CDR3 DNA reads TGTGCCAGTAGTACCATGACAGGGCGGGTCACTGAAGCTTTCTTT. The V and J genes are TRBV19 and TRBJ1-1; 7 bases match TRBD1. Germline CDR1 is LNHDA and CDR2 is SQIVND (reference sequence). Trimming removed 4 bases from V and 4 bases from J; junction bases left unmatched: 9. This CDR3 is built from 15 residues.

The V call is TRBV6-5, the J call TRBJ1-2; 10 bases map to TRBD1. Germline V gives CDR1 MNHEY, CDR2 SVGAGI. The V segment lost 5 bases and the J segment 7 bases; nucleotides outside the gene matches: 7. This CDR3 region has 14 residues. The CDR3 DNA sequence: TGTGCCAGCAGTCCCCGGGACAGGGGCTCTGGCTACACCTTC. Residues: CASSPRDRGSGYTF.

The chain is built from TRBV4-2 and TRBJ2-5; D is possibly TRBD1 (5 bases). This CDR3 has 14 residues. From germline, CDR1 is LGHNA and CDR2 YNFKEQ. The V end lost 4 bases, the J end lost 5 bases, and 14 bases lay between the germline ends. The CDR3 region has the DNA TGTGCCAGCAGCCGGGTAGGGGTTAAGGAGACCCAGTACTTC. This codes for CASSRVGVKETQYF.

The chain carries TRBV19 and TRBJ1-5; D is ambiguous. V was pared by 6 bases and J by 2 bases, with 17 bases between. Germline V gene sequence: CDR1 LNHDA, CDR2 SQIVND (reference sequence). The CDR3 is made up of 16 amino acids. The CDR3 sequence is CASSTQNRAGNQPQHF. The CDR3 nucleotides read TGTGCCAGTAGCACCCAAAACAGAGCGGGCAATCAGCCCCAGCATTTT.

V and J are TRBV5-1 and TRBJ2-1; TRBD2 aligns across 7 bases. Trimming cost V 1 base and J 2 bases; bases outside gene matches: 3. This CDR3 spans 15 amino acids. The V gene's germline CDR1 is SGHRS and CDR2 YFSETQ. CDR3: CASSLPSGTYNEQFF. CDR3 nucleotides: TGCGCCAGCAGCTTGCCTAGCGGTACCTACAATGAGCAGTTCTTC.

This clone was found a few times. The chain links TRBV19 to TRBJ1-3; TRBD1 agrees at 8 bases. This CDR3 has 15 amino acids. V was pared by 7 bases and J by 1 base, with 6 bases of the junction left unmatched. CDR1 is LNHDA, CDR2 SQIVND, per germline (reference sequence). CDR3 in amino acids: CASTQGAMSGNTIYF. The CDR3 nucleotides read TGTGCCAGTACGCAGGGGGCAATGTCTGGAAACACCATATATTTT.

The J gene is TRBJ1-5, the V gene TRBV28, with 7 bases matching TRBD1. The CDR3 loop spans 15 amino acids. CDR1 and CDR2 (germline): MDHEN, SYDVKM. The J segment lost 1 base and the V segment lost 6 bases, leaving 6 bases of the junction unmatched. The CDR3, as DNA: TGTGCCAGCAGCAAAACAGGGGCGAGCAATCAGCCCCAGCATTTT. As protein: CASSKTGASNQPQHF.

Details on this clone: Sequence at one end of the junction differs from germline and may be a read error. CDR3 bases: TGTGCCGGCAGCGAGACAAGAAACACTGAAGCTTTCTTT. Translation: CAGSETRNTEAFF. The V gene is TRBV27, the J gene TRBJ1-1; unclear D gene. The V gene's germline CDR1 is MNHEY and CDR2 SMNVEV (reference sequence). This CDR3 is 13 amino acids long.

The V and J genes are TRBV28 and TRBJ2-7; D is undetermined. Germline V CDR1 and CDR2: MDHEN, SYDVKM. The V end was cut by 1 base, the J end by 10 bases, with 17 bases between. This CDR3 comprises 14 residues. The CDR3 bases are TGTGCCAGCAGTTTATCCGGTTTAGTAAATAATCAGTACTTC. Encoded protein: CASSLSGLVNNQYF.

The chain uses TRBV6-1 and TRBJ2-7; TRBD1 aligns across 9 bases. Germline CDR1 reads MNHNS; CDR2 reads SASEGT. The V gene end was trimmed by 2 bases and the J gene end by 4 bases; junction bases not matched to a gene: 6. This CDR3 spans 15 amino acids. CDR3 region: CASSEYGTGSYEQYF. In DNA form, the CDR3 reads TGTGCCAGCAGTGAATATGGGACAGGGAGTTACGAGCAGTACTTC.

The chain employs TRBV30 and TRBJ1-1, with 9 positions matching TRBD1. There are 15 residues in the CDR3. V was pared by 2 bases and J by 4 bases, with 8 bases of the junction left unmatched. In germline, CDR1 is GTSNPN, CDR2 SVGIG (reference sequence). CDR3 sequence reads: CAWSQGTGGVTEAFF. The CDR3 nucleotides are TGTGCCTGGAGTCAGGGCACAGGGGGCGTCACTGAAGCTTTCTTT.

This chain connects TRBV9 to TRBJ2-5; 14 nucleotides agree with TRBD2. V gave up 5 bases and J gave up 1 base; unmatched junction bases: 4. The CDR3 runs to 16 residues. Germline V lookup: CDR1 SGDLS, CDR2 YYNGEE. The CDR3 bases are TGTGCCAGCAGGCGGGGACTAGCGGGAGCCCAAGAGACCCAGTACTTC. Its protein is CASRRGLAGAQETQYF.